Presented here are 27 T cell receptor beta chains from one specimen sequenced in a study of blood T cell repertoires in COVID-19. Profiled with immunoSEQ multiplex PCR; TCRdb holds only in-frame clones, not every one. The repertoire consists of about 350,000 clones, with about 90% occurring once and the leading ten covering just under 7.5%. The sequenced material came from peripheral blood. Receptors originate from a woman in her 70s with COVID-19, enrolled during active disease.

This chain uses TRBV19 with TRBJ2-7; D might be TRBD2 (5 bases). The V end lost 2 bases, the J end lost 0 bases, and 8 bases lay between the germline ends. The germline gives CDR1 LNHDA, CDR2 SQIVND (reference sequence). The CDR3 is 14 amino acids. CDR3 DNA sequence: TGTGCCAGTAGTATAATGGGGAGCTCCTACGAGCAGTACTTC. It translates to CASSIMGSSYEQYF.

The chain employs TRBV30 and TRBJ2-3; perhaps TRBD2 as D (6 bases). Germline V gene sequence: CDR1 GTSNPN, CDR2 SVGIG (reference sequence). The CDR3 has 13 residues. V gave up 4 bases and J gave up 6 bases, with 14 bases separating them. CDR3 sequence reads: CAWNSGGRDTQYF. CDR3 in DNA: TGTGCCTGGAACTCTGGGGGGAGGGATACGCAGTATTTT.

This rearrangement joins TRBV19 to TRBJ1-2; 8 bases fit TRBD1. CDR3 length: 16 amino acids. With 7 bases clipped from V and 6 bases from J, the junction kept 16 bases outside the gene matches. Germline V gene sequence: CDR1 LNHDA, CDR2 SQIVND (reference sequence). The CDR3 reads CASIDQGAPRLNGYTF. CDR3 sequence (DNA): TGTGCCAGTATTGACCAGGGGGCGCCGCGGCTAAATGGCTACACCTTC.

V is TRBV24-1 and J is TRBJ1-5; 7 bases align to TRBD1. The germline gives CDR1 KGHDR, CDR2 SFDVKD. The ends lost 2 bases at V and 5 bases at J; junction bases unmatched: 14. This CDR3 spans 18 amino acids. The CDR3 bases are TGTGCCACCAGTGATTCCCTAGGACAGGCCAGAACGCATCAGCCCCAGCATTTT. It translates to CATSDSLGQARTHQPQHF.

This clone was detected once. DNA of the CDR3: TGCGCCAGCAGCTTGGCTGCTGCGCTCCTAAATTCACCCCTCCACTTT. It is translated as CASSLAAALLNSPLHF. The chain is built from TRBV5-1 and TRBJ1-6; D unresolved. The CDR3 extends over 16 amino acids. The V gene's germline CDR1 is SGHRS and CDR2 YFSETQ. V was shortened by 0 bases and J by 7 bases, with 14 bases between the two germline ends.

The rearrangement joins TRBV28 to TRBJ2-7; D might be TRBD1 (6 bases). The CDR3 contains 14 residues. Germline V gene data show CDR1 as MDHEN and CDR2 as SYDVKM. The V and J ends lost 11 bases and 3 bases respectively, with 20 bases between them. DNA for the CDR3: TGTGCCTCTAACGGCGCAGGGACAAACTACGAGCAGTACTTC. Its protein is CASNGAGTNYEQYF.

The chain has TRBV5-6 and TRBJ1-2; 7 bases line up with TRBD1. V lost 4 bases and J lost 5; bases outside the gene matches: 11. CDR1 is SGHDT and CDR2 is YYEEEE in the germline V gene. There are 15 residues in the CDR3. The CDR3 nucleotides read TGTGCCAGCAGCCTGGAGGCAGGGGGAGCGTATGGCTACACCTTC. It is translated as CASSLEAGGAYGYTF.

This clone was seen a single time. V is TRBV7-2 and J is TRBJ1-2, with 9 bases matching TRBD1. From germline, CDR1 is SGHTA and CDR2 FQGNSA. CDR3 size: 14 residues. V was pared by 5 bases and J by 6 bases, with 7 bases of the junction left unmatched. The CDR3 sequence: CASSPRDRANGYTF. In nucleotides, the CDR3 is TGTGCCAGCAGCCCTCGGGACAGGGCAAATGGCTACACCTTC.

This chain links TRBV27 with TRBJ2-2; D possibly corresponds to TRBD2 (6 bases). This CDR3 has 14 amino acids. Germline V lookup: CDR1 MNHEY, CDR2 SMNVEV (reference sequence). The ends were cut back, 3 bases at V and 4 bases at J, with 9 bases in the middle. CDR3 in amino acids: CASSLAGITGELFF. For the CDR3, the DNA is TGTGCCAGCAGTTTGGCGGGGATCACCGGGGAGCTGTTTTTT.

The chain links TRBV5-1 to TRBJ2-7, with TRBD2 identical over 7 bases. This CDR3 has 15 amino acids. Germline lookup yields CDR1 SGHRS and CDR2 YFSETQ. Trimming cost V 3 bases and J 3 bases; bases outside gene matches: 9. CDR3 sequence: CASSSPWEGNYEQYF. Written as DNA, the CDR3 is TGCGCCAGCAGCTCCCCCTGGGAGGGGAACTACGAGCAGTACTTC.

The chain links TRBV4-3 to TRBJ2-5; no definite D call. CDR1 and CDR2 (germline): LGHNA, YSLEER. Between the trimmed V and J ends, which lost 4 bases and 2 bases, there was a span of 8 bases. This CDR3 contains 13 residues. The CDR3 DNA follows: TGCGCCAGCAGCCTCGGTGTACAAGAGACCCAGTACTTC. It codes for CASSLGVQETQYF.

The chain joins TRBV24-1 to TRBJ2-5; 10 nucleotides align to TRBD2. The CDR3 is 17 residues long. The ends lost 5 bases at V and 4 bases at J; junction bases unmatched: 12. Per the germline V gene, CDR1 is KGHDR and CDR2 is SFDVKD. The CDR3 sequence: CATSALTASGGRETQYF. CDR3 DNA sequence: TGTGCCACCAGTGCCCTAACGGCTAGCGGGGGAAGAGAGACCCAGTACTTC.

The genes are TRBV20-1 and TRBJ1-1; no clear D. CDR1 is DFQATT, CDR2 SNEGSKA, per germline (reference sequence). V was clipped by 3 bases and J by 3 bases, with 5 bases between them. This CDR3 is 11 amino acids long. CDR3 DNA: TGCAGTGCTAGGGAGGACACTGAAGCTTTCTTT. Its translation: CSAREDTEAFF.

The V gene is TRBV5-4, the J gene TRBJ1-2; a weak D match, TRBD1 (6 bases). In germline, CDR1 is SGHNT, CDR2 YYREEE (reference sequence). CDR3 length equals 14 residues. Trimming left V 4 bases short and J 3 bases short, with 13 bases between. The chain's CDR3 is CASSGLQGHYGYTF. As DNA, the CDR3 is TGTGCCAGCAGCGGCCTACAGGGTCACTATGGCTACACCTTC.

The rearrangement joins TRBV6-5 to TRBJ1-2; D call uncertain. The ends were cut back, 10 bases at V and 8 bases at J, with 17 bases in the middle. CDR1 MNHEY and CDR2 SVGAGI come from the germline V gene. The CDR3 is made up of 12 amino acids. Written as DNA, the CDR3 is TGTGCCACGTTGCAACCAACGGGGGGCTACACCTTC. Amino acids: CATLQPTGGYTF.

This chain connects TRBV19 to TRBJ2-3, with D maybe TRBD1 (5 bases). CDR1 LNHDA and CDR2 SQIVND come from the germline V gene (reference sequence). The V end lost 3 bases, the J end lost 3 bases, and 10 bases lay between the germline ends. CDR3 length equals 14 residues. As DNA, the CDR3 is TGTGCCAGTAGTATCCAGGGCTGGACAGATACGCAGTATTTT. It yields the protein CASSIQGWTDTQYF.

J is TRBJ2-1 and V is TRBV6-5; 7 bases line up with TRBD2. CDR1 and CDR2 from the germline V gene are MNHEY and SVGAGI. J gave up 6 bases and V 2 bases, and 10 bases lay outside the gene matches. CDR3 length: 16 residues. This CDR3 is CASSYRTAPGGNEQFF. CDR3 bases: TGTGCCAGCAGTTACCGGACTGCCCCGGGGGGCAATGAGCAGTTCTTC.

The chain joins TRBV20-1 to TRBJ1-1, with a tentative D call TRBD1 (5 bases). CDR3 length equals 11 residues. The V end lost 4 bases, the J end lost 8 bases, and 11 bases lay between the germline ends. Germline CDR1 reads DFQATT; CDR2 reads SNEGSKA (reference sequence). The CDR3 DNA follows: TGCAGTGCTACAAGGGACTTAGAAGCTTTCTTT. Its translation: CSATRDLEAFF.

The chain combines TRBV6-5 with TRBJ1-2; 7 positions agree with TRBD1. Germline assignment: CDR1 MNHEY and CDR2 SVGAGI. CDR3 size: 14 residues. V dropped 6 bases and J dropped 6; count of bases not matched to a gene: 10. CDR3 residues: CASRSTGRWDGYTF. Here the CDR3 DNA reads TGTGCCAGCAGATCGACAGGGCGGTGGGATGGCTACACCTTC.

V is TRBV19 and J is TRBJ1-1, with a possible D match to TRBD1 (6 bases). Germline V gene sequence: CDR1 LNHDA, CDR2 SQIVND (reference sequence). Trimming took off 4 bases at V and 1 base at J, with 10 bases between the two ends. The CDR3 totals 14 residues. The CDR3 region is CASSKTGPNTEAFF. In DNA, the CDR3 is TGTGCCAGTAGTAAGACAGGACCGAACACTGAAGCTTTCTTT.

The rearrangement joins TRBV7-8 to TRBJ2-5; TRBD2 might be the D (6 bases). The CDR3 extends over 13 amino acids. Trimming shortened V by 8 bases and J by 1 base, and 11 bases separated the two germline ends. Germline CDR1 and CDR2: SGHVS and FQNEAQ. CDR3 loop: CASRAGFQETQYF. CDR3 nucleotide sequence: TGTGCCAGCCGAGCGGGTTTCCAAGAGACCCAGTACTTC.

This chain uses TRBV13 with TRBJ2-7; 13 bases fit TRBD2. Trimming at V came to 3 bases and at J to 1 base, leaving 9 bases not matched to a gene. Germline lookup yields CDR1 PRHDT and CDR2 FYEKMQ (reference sequence). This CDR3 has 18 residues. CDR3 coding DNA: TGTGCCAGCAGCTTTGGAACGAGACTAGCGGGGGGATCCTACGAGCAGTACTTC. It specifies CASSFGTRLAGGSYEQYF.

The CDR3 protein is CASSLDGTVGNTIYF. In DNA form, the CDR3 reads TGCGCCAGCAGCTTGGACGGGACAGTCGGAAACACCATATATTTT. This rearrangement joins TRBV5-1 to TRBJ1-3; 7 nucleotides match TRBD1. Germline-derived CDR1 and CDR2 are SGHRS and YFSETQ. V lost 0 bases, J lost 4 bases, and 4 bases stayed unmatched. CDR3 length: 15 amino acids. Supplemented by reference TRBV5-1 and TRBJ1-3, the full variable domain reads KAGVTQTPRYLIKTRGQQVTLSCSPISGHRSVSWYQQTPGQGLQFLFEYFSETQRNKGNFPGRFSGRQFSNSRSEMNVSTLELGDSALYLCASSLDGTVGNTIYFGEGSWLTVV.

V gene TRBV3-1 (or the pseudogene TRBV3-2) combines with J gene TRBJ2-3; D is undetermined. The CDR3 totals 13 residues. V was clipped by 8 bases and J by 4 bases, with 13 bases between them. Germline lookup yields CDR1 LGHDT and CDR2 YNNKEL (reference sequence). The CDR3 DNA follows: TGTGCCAGCGGCCCCCAGTCTCCAGATACGCAGTATTTT. Amino acids: CASGPQSPDTQYF.

The chain joins TRBV12-5 to TRBJ1-1; D unclear. Trimming removed 7 bases at V and 10 bases at J, with 19 bases between. The CDR3 consists of 13 residues. Germline V gene lookup returns CDR1 LGHNT and CDR2 FRNRAP. CDR3 DNA sequence: TGTGCTAGTGTTGCGAGGCGAAGCTTGGGAGCTTTCTTT. It encodes CASVARRSLGAFF.

The chain has TRBV6-5 and TRBJ1-2; D is undetermined. The CDR3 consists of 15 residues. Germline-derived CDR1 and CDR2 are MNHEY and SVGAGI. V was clipped by 5 bases and J by 3 bases, with 16 bases between them. The CDR3 DNA reads TGTGCCAGCAGTAAGCTTGTGGGGAGGGACTATGGCTACACCTTC. Translation gives CASSKLVGRDYGYTF.

The genes are TRBV5-1 and TRBJ1-1; D possibly corresponds to TRBD1 (5 bases). In germline, CDR1 is SGHRS, CDR2 YFSETQ. V was trimmed by 4 bases and J by 1 base, leaving 8 bases between them. The CDR3 is 13 residues long. CDR3 sequence reads: CASSTGQNTEAFF. The CDR3 nucleotides read TGCGCCAGCAGCACCGGACAGAACACTGAAGCTTTCTTT. The whole variable domain, remainder taken from reference TRBV5-1 and TRBJ1-1, is KAGVTQTPRYLIKTRGQQVTLSCSPISGHRSVSWYQQTPGQGLQFLFEYFSETQRNKGNFPGRFSGRQFSNSRSEMNVSTLELGDSALYLCASSTGQNTEAFFGQGTRLTVV.